Shown below are 19 T cell receptor beta chains from a single sample sequenced in a study of graft-versus-host responses after intestinal transplantation. These receptors' antigens are unknown. The protocol was immunoSEQ multiplex PCR, while the TCRdb copy is restricted to in-frame clones and leaves out a portion. The repertoire holds 45,000 to 60,000 clones, with approximately 95% as singletons. This material consisted of unstimulated CD8+ T cells sorted from spleen or lymph node cells, taken before transplant. The receptor source for this set is a human donor who was the organ donor for an intestinal transplant.

The chain recombines TRBV6-5 with TRBJ2-7, with 8 nucleotides matching TRBD1. Germline CDR1 reads MNHEY; CDR2 reads SVGAGI. Trimming took 5 bases from V and 4 from J; bases not matched to a gene: 4. This CDR3 is built from 13 residues. The CDR3 DNA is TGTGCCAGCAGTCAGGGGGCGATGTACGAGCAGTACTTC. Its translation: CASSQGAMYEQYF.

Comments on this clone: Other DNA sequences within the sample encode an identical CDR3. This chain connects TRBV19 to TRBJ2-7, with 9 bases aligning to TRBD1. The CDR3 has 15 amino acids. Germline CDR1 LNHDA, CDR2 SQIVND (reference sequence). J was trimmed by 2 bases and V by 2 bases; bases with no gene match: 4. DNA of the CDR3: TGTGCCAGTAGTATAACGGGACAGGGAACCTACGAGCAGTACTTC. It is translated as CASSITGQGTYEQYF. The full variable domain, in which reference TRBV19 and TRBJ2-7 provide the parts outside the CDR3, is DGGITQSPKYLFRKEGQNVTLSCEQNLNHDAMYWYRQDPGQGLRLIYYSQIVNDFQKGDIAEGYSVSREKKESFPLTVTSAQKNPTAFYLCASSITGQGTYEQYFGPGTRLTVT.

The chain links TRBV28 to TRBJ1-5; 9 bases align to TRBD1. The germline gives CDR1 MDHEN, CDR2 SYDVKM. This CDR3 has 15 residues. The V and J ends lost 4 bases and 4 bases, in that order; junction bases with no gene match: 5. CDR3 sequence reads: CASSWDREVNQPQHF. The CDR3 nucleotides read TGTGCCAGCAGTTGGGACAGGGAAGTAAATCAGCCCCAGCATTTT.

V and J are TRBV9 and TRBJ1-3; tentatively, D is TRBD1 (6 bases). The V gene lost 3 bases and the J gene lost 4 bases, with 17 bases spanning the gap. The germline V gene encodes CDR1 SGDLS and CDR2 YYNGEE. This CDR3 contains 16 residues. CDR3 coding DNA: TGTGCCAGCAGCGCTTACAGGGTTGCTTACGGAAACACCATATATTTT. As protein: CASSAYRVAYGNTIYF.

The chain links TRBV6-5 to TRBJ2-5, with TRBD2 as a possible D gene (6 bases). The DNA end is a closer match to TRBJ2-7, so the J assignment may be wrong. Germline loops: CDR1 MNHEY, CDR2 SVGAGI. CDR3 length: 14 amino acids. The CDR3 loop reads CASSMIGGEYEQYF. CDR3 nucleotide sequence: TGTGCCAGCAGCATGATCGGGGGAGAATACGAGCAGTACTTC.

The rearrangement links TRBV6-1 to TRBJ1-1; D might be TRBD1 (5 bases). The CDR3 sequence is 12 residues long. The V and J ends lost 8 bases and 5 bases respectively, with 12 bases between them. In germline, CDR1 is MNHNS, CDR2 SASEGT. The CDR3 nucleotides read TGTGCCAGCCCCGGGGCAGGGACTGAAGCTTTCTTT. It translates to CASPGAGTEAFF.

The chain is built from TRBV29-1 and TRBJ2-3; D is undetermined. V was cut by 3 bases and J by 0 bases, with 10 bases left in between. The CDR3 totals 14 residues. Germline CDR1 SQVTM, CDR2 ANQGSEA. DNA of the CDR3: TGCAGCGTTGACCCAGAGTCTAGCACAGATACGCAGTATTTT. Translated: CSVDPESSTDTQYF.

The chain links TRBV4-1 to TRBJ2-1; TRBD2 matches at 9 bases. V shed 3 bases and J 3 bases; nucleotides not matched to a gene: 12. This CDR3 region has 18 residues. Looked up from germline, CDR1 is MGHRA and CDR2 is YSYEKL. CDR3 DNA sequence: TGCGCCAGCAGCCACCCAGCGGGCAGCGGGGGGAACTACAATGAGCAGTTCTTC. Its protein product is CASSHPAGSGGNYNEQFF.

The V gene is TRBV7-3, the J gene TRBJ2-3, with 12 positions matching TRBD2. The CDR3 is 18 amino acids. Germline V gives CDR1 SGHTA, CDR2 FQGTGA. Trimming removed 6 bases from V and 2 bases from J; junction bases left unmatched: 12. The CDR3 DNA follows: TGTGCCAGCAGGGGGATTCGGACTAGCGGGGATGACACAGATACGCAGTATTTT. This codes for CASRGIRTSGDDTDTQYF.

V gene TRBV30 combines with J gene TRBJ2-7; D may correspond to TRBD1 or TRBD2 (7 bases each). Germline CDR1 reads GTSNPN; CDR2 reads SVGIG (reference sequence). The CDR3 runs to 12 residues. The V and J ends lost 4 bases and 2 bases respectively, with 9 bases between them. CDR3 nucleotides: TGTGCCTGGACAGGGGGGGCCTACGAGCAGTACTTC. Residues: CAWTGGAYEQYF.

CDR3 sequence: CASTTNQETQYF. CDR3 nucleotide sequence: TGTGCCAGCACCACTAACCAAGAGACCCAGTACTTC. V gene TRBV28 combines with J gene TRBJ2-5; D gene ambiguous. The germline V and J ends were trimmed by 7 bases and 0 bases, with 6 bases remaining between them. The germline CDR1 and CDR2 sequences are MDHEN and SYDVKM. The length of the CDR3 is 12 residues.

J is TRBJ2-1 and V is TRBV2; 7 bases line up with TRBD2. Germline V CDR1 and CDR2: SNHLY, FYNNEI. The CDR3 loop spans 18 amino acids. The V and J ends lost 9 bases and 0 bases, in that order; junction bases with no gene match: 17. The CDR3 region is CASQREVGTTSSYNEQFF. The CDR3 DNA is TGTGCCAGTCAACGGGAGGTAGGGACCACAAGCTCCTACAATGAGCAGTTCTTC.

The chain employs TRBV9 and TRBJ1-5; TRBD1 might be the D (5 bases). CDR1 SGDLS and CDR2 YYNGEE come from the germline V gene. CDR3 length: 13 amino acids. V lost 3 bases and J lost 1, with 5 bases in between. The CDR3 sequence is CASSGDSNQPQHF. DNA of the CDR3: TGTGCCAGCAGCGGGGACAGCAATCAGCCCCAGCATTTT.

The chain employs TRBV5-6 and TRBJ1-2; TRBD1 is a possible D gene (6 bases). Germline assignment: CDR1 SGHDT and CDR2 YYEEEE. CDR3 size: 15 residues. V was shortened by 3 bases and J by 5 bases, with 17 bases between the two germline ends. CDR3 sequence: CASSSSWTELYGYTF. The CDR3 region has the DNA TGTGCCAGCAGCTCTAGTTGGACAGAACTTTATGGCTACACCTTC.

In its sample, this clone was seen once. This chain uses TRBV2 with TRBJ2-2; D not resolved. This CDR3 has 12 residues. Germline V gene lookup returns CDR1 SNHLY and CDR2 FYNNEI. The V and J ends lost 8 bases and 6 bases respectively, with 10 bases between them. The CDR3 sequence is CASEDDPGELFF. The DNA of the CDR3 is TGTGCCAGCGAGGACGATCCCGGGGAGCTGTTTTTT.

This clone came up once. The V and J genes are TRBV29-1 and TRBJ1-2, with 9 bases matching TRBD1. This CDR3 contains 12 residues. Germline V gene lookup returns CDR1 SQVTM and CDR2 ANQGSEA. After removal of 6 bases from V and 6 bases from J, the junction contained 5 bases not matched to a gene. Here the CDR3 DNA reads TGCAGCGTACCACAGGGGGCGAATGGCTACACCTTC. This codes for CSVPQGANGYTF.

The chain uses TRBV6-1 and TRBJ2-7; tentative D call: TRBD2 (6 bases). Germline lookup yields CDR1 MNHNS and CDR2 SASEGT. With 6 bases removed from V and 5 bases from J, the gap between germline ends came to 17 bases. The CDR3 loop spans 14 amino acids. Written as DNA, the CDR3 is TGTGCCAGCAGAGAGGTTGGGGGGTTCGACGAGCAGTACTTC. It specifies CASREVGGFDEQYF.

In DNA form, the CDR3 reads TGTGCCAGCTCACTTCCTAGCGGGGGCCACTACGAGCAGTACTTC. This translates into CASSLPSGGHYEQYF. V usage is TRBV18 and J usage is TRBJ2-7; 10 nucleotides agree with TRBD2. This CDR3 has 15 residues. Germline assignment: CDR1 KGHSH and CDR2 LQKENI. V lost 4 bases, J lost 3 bases, and 6 bases stayed unmatched. Supplemented by reference TRBV18 and TRBJ2-7, the full variable domain reads NAGVMQNPRHLVRRRGQEARLRCSPMKGHSHVYWYRQLPEEGLKFMVYLQKENIIDESGMPKERFSAEFPKEGPSILRIQQVVRGDSAAYFCASSLPSGGHYEQYFGPGTRLTVT.

The gene calls are TRBV30 and TRBJ2-6, with D unresolved. Per germline, CDR1 GTSNPN and CDR2 SVGIG (reference sequence). This CDR3 is built from 12 residues. Trimming removed 4 bases at V and 2 bases at J, with 3 bases between. The DNA of the CDR3 is TGTGCCTGGACGACTGGGGCCAACGTCCTGACTTTC. It encodes CAWTTGANVLTF.